This TCR beta chain was identified during a study of CD8+ T cells in alopecia areata. Study results and caveats: In scalp, tofacitinib significantly decreased clonality and expanded CD8+ clones among the top 100. Tofacitinib did not eliminate many expanded lesional clones from scalp or blood.

CDR1 and CDR2 from the germline V gene are MNHEY and SMNVEV (reference sequence). This CDR3 contains 15 residues. V lost 3 bases and J lost 3; bases outside the gene matches: 5. As regards this clone: Antigen specificity is unknown.

Stated treatment: oral pan-JAK inhibitor, 5-10 mg twice daily. Punch biopsies of lesional scalp, plus peripheral blood, were taken from alopecia areata patients. RNA was extracted and reverse transcribed into cDNA as the sequencing template. The table came from immunoSEQ multiplex PCR; TCRdb's copy has only in-frame clones and leaves some out. The data show 120,000 or so clones, around 60% seen once. This chain links TRBV27 with TRBJ2-7; 10 bases line up with TRBD1. The clonotype comes from a human donor with alopecia areata. Here the sequenced sample was CD4+ T cells sorted from blood, taken at week 4, from a patient treated with tofacitinib. The CDR3 sequence is CASSFKGQGNYEQYF. DNA of the CDR3: TGTGCCAGCAGTTTTAAGGGACAGGGGAACTACGAGCAGTACTTC.